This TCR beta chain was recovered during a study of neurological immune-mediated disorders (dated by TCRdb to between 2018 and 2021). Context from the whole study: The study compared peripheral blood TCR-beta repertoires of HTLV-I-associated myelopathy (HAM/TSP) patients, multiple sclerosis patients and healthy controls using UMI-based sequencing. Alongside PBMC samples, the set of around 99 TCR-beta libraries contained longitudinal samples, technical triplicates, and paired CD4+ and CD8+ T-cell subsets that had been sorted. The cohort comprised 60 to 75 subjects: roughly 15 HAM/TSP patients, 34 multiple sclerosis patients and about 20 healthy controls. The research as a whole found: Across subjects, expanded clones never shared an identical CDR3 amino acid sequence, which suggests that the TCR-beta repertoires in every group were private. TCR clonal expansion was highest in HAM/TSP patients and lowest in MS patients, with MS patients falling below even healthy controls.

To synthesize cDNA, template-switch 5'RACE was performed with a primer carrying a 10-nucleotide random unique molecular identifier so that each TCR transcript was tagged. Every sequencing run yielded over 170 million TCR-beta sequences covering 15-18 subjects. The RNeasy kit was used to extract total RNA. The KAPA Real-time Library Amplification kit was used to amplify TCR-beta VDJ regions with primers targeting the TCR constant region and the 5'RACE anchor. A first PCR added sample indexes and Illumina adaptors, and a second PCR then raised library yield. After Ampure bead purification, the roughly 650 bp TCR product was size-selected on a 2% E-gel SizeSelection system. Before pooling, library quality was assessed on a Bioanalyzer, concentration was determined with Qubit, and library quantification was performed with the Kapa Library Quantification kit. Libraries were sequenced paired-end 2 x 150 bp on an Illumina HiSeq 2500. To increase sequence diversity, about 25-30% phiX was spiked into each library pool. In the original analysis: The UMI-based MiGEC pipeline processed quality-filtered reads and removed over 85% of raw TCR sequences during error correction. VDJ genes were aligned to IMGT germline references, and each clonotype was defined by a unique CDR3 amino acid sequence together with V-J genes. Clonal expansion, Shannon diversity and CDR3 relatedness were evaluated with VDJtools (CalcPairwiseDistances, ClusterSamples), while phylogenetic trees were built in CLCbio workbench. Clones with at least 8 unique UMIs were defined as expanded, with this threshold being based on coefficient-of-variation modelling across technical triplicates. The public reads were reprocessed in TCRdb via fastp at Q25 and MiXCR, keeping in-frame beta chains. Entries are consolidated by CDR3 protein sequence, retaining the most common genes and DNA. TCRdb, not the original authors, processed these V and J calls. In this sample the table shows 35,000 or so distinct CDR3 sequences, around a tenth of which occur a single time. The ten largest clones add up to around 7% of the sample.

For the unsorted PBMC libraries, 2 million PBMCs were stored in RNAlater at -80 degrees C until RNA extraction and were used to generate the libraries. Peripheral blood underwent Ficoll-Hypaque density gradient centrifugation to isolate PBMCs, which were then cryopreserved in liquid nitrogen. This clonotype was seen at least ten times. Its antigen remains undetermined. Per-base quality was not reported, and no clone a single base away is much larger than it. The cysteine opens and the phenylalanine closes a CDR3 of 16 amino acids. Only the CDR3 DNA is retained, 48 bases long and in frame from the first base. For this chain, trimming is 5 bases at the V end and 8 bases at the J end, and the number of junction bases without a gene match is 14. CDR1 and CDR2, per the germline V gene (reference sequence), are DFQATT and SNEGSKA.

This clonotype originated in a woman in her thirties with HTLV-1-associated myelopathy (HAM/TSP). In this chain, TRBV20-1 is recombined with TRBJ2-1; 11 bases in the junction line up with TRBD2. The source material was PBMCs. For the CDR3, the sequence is CSARPAIAGGMDEQFF. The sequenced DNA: TGCAGTGCTCGGCCCGCCATAGCGGGGGGGATGGATGAGCAGTTCTTC.